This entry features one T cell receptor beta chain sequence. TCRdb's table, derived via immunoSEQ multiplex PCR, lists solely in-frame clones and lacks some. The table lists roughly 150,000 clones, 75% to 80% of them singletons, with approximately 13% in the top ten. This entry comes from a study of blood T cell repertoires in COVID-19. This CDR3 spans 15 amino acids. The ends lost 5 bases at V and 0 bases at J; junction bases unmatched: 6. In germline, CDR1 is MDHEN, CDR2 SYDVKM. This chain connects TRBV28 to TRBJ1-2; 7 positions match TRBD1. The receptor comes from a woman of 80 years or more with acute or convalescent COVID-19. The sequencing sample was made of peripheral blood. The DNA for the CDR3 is TGTGCCAGCAGTCCCACGGGACAGACTAACTATGGCTACACCTTC. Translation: CASSPTGQTNYGYTF.